These T cell receptor beta chains were read from a single sample in a study of breast tumors, draining lymph nodes, adjacent tissues. Each CDR3 protein is one row after TCRdb ran MiXCR on the multiplex PCR reads. This table holds some 17,000 distinct CDR3 sequences, about 45% found once. Source material: tumor-adjacent breast tissue. The receptor source for this set is a female donor with breast cancer. Some clones in this sample may be carry-over from other donors' samples. The CDR3 runs from the conserved cysteine through the conserved F or W. A D gene is named only where the DNA matches it firmly. Rows may omit the clone size; those that give it use once, few, many or a size class.

V gene,clone size,D gene,J gene,CDR3 DNA,CDR3 protein
TRBV5-1,.,TRBD2,TRBJ2-1,TGCGCCAGCAGCTTGCCCCGGACTAGCGGAAACAATGAGCAGTTCTTC,CASSLPRTSGNNEQFF
TRBV20-1,medium-sized,.,TRBJ2-5,TGCAGTGCATGGGAGTCGGGAGAGACCCAGTACTTC,CSAWESGETQYF
TRBV11-3,.,TRBD2,TRBJ2-1,TGTGCCAGCAGGAGGGAGGGAGGTGTGAATGAGCAGTTCTTC,CASRREGGVNEQFF
TRBV11-2,.,.,TRBJ2-5,TGTGCCAGCAGCCTTGGGGTTGAGACCCAGTACTTC,CASSLGVETQYF
TRBV6-6,.,.,TRBJ2-7,TGTGCCAGCAGTCACCAGGTCTACGAGCAGTACTTC,CASSHQVYEQYF
TRBV9,.,TRBD2,TRBJ2-5,TGTGCCAGCAGCTCGGGGGGGGGCGGGGAGACCCAGTACTTC,CASSSGGGGETQYF
TRBV4-3,medium-sized,TRBD1,TRBJ2-1,TGCGCCAGCAGCTCGGACAGGGGGCTCAGTGAGCAGTTCTTC,CASSSDRGLSEQFF
TRBV4-2,many,TRBD2,TRBJ2-1,TGTGCCAGCAGCCAAGAGCGGGGGACCAGATACAATGAGCAGTTCTTC,CASSQERGTRYNEQFF
TRBV19,.,TRBD1,TRBJ2-5,TGTGCCAGTATCACCTTAGACAGGGAAGAGACCCAGTACTTC,CASITLDREETQYF
TRBV12-3/TRBV12-4,few,.,TRBJ1-2,TGTGCCAGCAGTTTATTTGCAGGGAGTAACTATGGCTACACCTTC,CASSLFAGSNYGYTF
TRBV10-2,many,.,TRBJ1-1,TGCGCCAGCAACAGGGTTCAAGGGACTGAAGCTTTCTTT,CASNRVQGTEAFF
TRBV5-6,few,TRBD1,TRBJ1-2,TGTGCCAGCGGCACGGGACAGTCCTATGGCTGCACCTTC,CASGTGQSYGCTF
TRBV11-3,many,TRBD2,TRBJ2-1,TGTGCCAGCAGCTTAAGCGGGGGGGCGATCAATGAGCAGTTCTTC,CASSLSGGAINEQFF
TRBV6-6,.,TRBD2,TRBJ2-7,TGTGCCAGCAGCCACGAAAAGGGACTAGCGGGAGGGTTCGGGTACGAGCAGTACTTC,CASSHEKGLAGGFGYEQYF
TRBV7-2,.,TRBD2,TRBJ2-2,TGTGCCAGCAGCTCTCGAGCGGGAACCGGGGAGCTGTTTTTT,CASSSRAGTGELFF
TRBV29-1,.,.,TRBJ2-7,TGCAGCGTAACTACCGGGGCGGTCTACGAGCAGTACTTC,CSVTTGAVYEQYF
TRBV20-1,.,TRBD1,TRBJ1-5,TGCAGTGCTGACAGGGGGATGAGCAATCAGCCCCAGCATTTT,CSADRGMSNQPQHF
TRBV5-1,medium-sized,.,TRBJ1-4,TGCGCCAGCAGGCGGACAGATGCAACTAATGAAAAACTGTTTTTT,CASRRTDATNEKLFF
TRBV9,.,TRBD1,TRBJ2-1,TGTGCCAGCAGCGTAGAGGGGGCGGCCCGCTTAGATGAGCAGTTCTTC,CASSVEGAARLDEQFF
TRBV7-7,medium-sized,TRBD1,TRBJ2-3,TGTGCTAGCAGCCGCAGGGGGCTGAGCACAGATACGCAGTATTTT,CASSRRGLSTDTQYF
TRBV9,.,.,TRBJ2-7,TGTGCCAGCAGCGTAGGAGGCCTCGCGTTAGACGAGCAGTACTTC,CASSVGGLALDEQYF
TRBV28,many,TRBD2,TRBJ2-7,TGTGCCAGCAGTTCGATACCCGGGAGGGCCTACGAGCAGTACTTC,CASSSIPGRAYEQYF
TRBV6-4,many,.,TRBJ1-4,TGTGCCAGCAGCGCCCCCGGAGGGGCAGGGACTGAAAAACTGTTTTTT,CASSAPGGAGTEKLFF
TRBV7-9,.,TRBD1,TRBJ2-3,TGTGCCAGCAGCTTAGTAGGGGACAGGGACACAGATACGCAGTATTTT,CASSLVGDRDTDTQYF
TRBV12-3/TRBV12-4,.,.,TRBJ2-2,TGTGCCAGCAGTTCCAGGGGTACCGGGGAGCTGTTTTTT,CASSSRGTGELFF
TRBV27,large,TRBD2,TRBJ2-2,TGTGCCAGCAGTTTCGGGGGGACCTACACCGGGGAGCTGTTTTTT,CASSFGGTYTGELFF
TRBV11-3,many,TRBD1,TRBJ1-2,TGTGCCAGCAGCTCCCAACAGGGGACCTATGGCTACACCTTC,CASSSQQGTYGYTF
TRBV6-5,.,TRBD1,TRBJ2-7,TGTGCCAGCAGTCGAATTTCCGGGACAGGGGGGCACGAGCAGTACTTC,CASSRISGTGGHEQYF
TRBV5-1,.,TRBD2,TRBJ2-1,TGCGCCAGCAGCTTGGATCGGGTGACTAGCGGGAGTGGGAATGAGCAGTTCTTC,CASSLDRVTSGSGNEQFF
TRBV5-1,medium-sized,TRBD1,TRBJ1-6,TGCGCCAGCAGCTTGGGGGACAGGGCTGATTCACCCCTCCACTTT,CASSLGDRADSPLHF
TRBV14,medium-sized,.,TRBJ1-2,TGTGCCAGCAGCCAAGATCAGGCTTACGGCTACACCTTC,CASSQDQAYGYTF
TRBV5-1,once,TRBD2,TRBJ2-3,TGCGCCAGCAGCTGGGGGACTAGCGGAAGAGATACGCAGTATTTT,CASSWGTSGRDTQYF
TRBV7-2,.,TRBD2,TRBJ2-1,TGTGCCAGCAGCTTAGTCGCGGGAGAAGGAGTCGGTGAGCAGTTCTTC,CASSLVAGEGVGEQFF
TRBV7-9,.,.,TRBJ1-5,TGTGCCGGCAGCTTAGTGGGCAGCCCCAATCAGCCCCAGCATTTT,CAGSLVGSPNQPQHF
TRBV20-1,.,.,TRBJ2-7,TGCAGTGCTAGTCCCATGGCGGAGCAGTACTTC,CSASPMAEQYF
TRBV20-1,.,TRBD1,TRBJ1-6,TGCAGTGCTCGGGACAGGTCAATGGGAAATTCACCCCTCCACTTT,CSARDRSMGNSPLHF
TRBV20-1,many,TRBD2,TRBJ2-3,TGCAGTGCCCTGGGGAGGGGCGGAGGCACAGATACGCAGTATTTT,CSALGRGGGTDTQYF
TRBV27,many,TRBD1,TRBJ2-1,TGTGCCAGCAGGCCGGGACAGGACAATGAGCAGTTCTTC,CASRPGQDNEQFF
TRBV20-1,.,TRBD2,TRBJ2-7,TGCAGTGCCTTAAAACCGGGACTAGCGGCAGGGTTCGGGTACGAGCAGTACTTC,CSALKPGLAAGFGYEQYF
TRBV7-9,once,TRBD1,TRBJ2-5,TGTGCCAGCAGCTTACGGACAGGGGGGCCGTCGTACTTC,CASSLRTGGPSYF
TRBV5-6,many,TRBD1,TRBJ1-5,TGTGCCAGCAGCTTGAGGGCGACAGGGAAGAACAATCAGCCCCAGCATTTT,CASSLRATGKNNQPQHF
TRBV25-1,many,TRBD1,TRBJ1-2,TGTGCCAGCAGTGCTGGGACAGGACTCTATGGCTACACCTTC,CASSAGTGLYGYTF
TRBV7-9,once,TRBD2,TRBJ2-7,TGTGCCAGCAGACTCGGGGGGACCTACGAGCAGTACTTC,CASRLGGTYEQYF
TRBV7-2,.,.,TRBJ1-6,TGTGCCAGCAGCTTAGCGCCAGGGCACGGTTCACCCCTCCACTTT,CASSLAPGHGSPLHF
TRBV9,large,.,TRBJ1-2,TGTGCCAGCAGCGTACAGGGCTATGGCTACACCTTC,CASSVQGYGYTF
TRBV10-2,many,TRBD1,TRBJ2-3,TGCGCCAGCAATAGGGACAGGGACACAGATACGCAGTATTTT,CASNRDRDTDTQYF
TRBV4-3,.,TRBD1,TRBJ1-2,TGCGCCAGCAGCACCCGGACAGGGGCTGGCTACACCTTC,CASSTRTGAGYTF
TRBV6-6,.,TRBD2,TRBJ2-1,TGTGCCAGCAGTTACGAGGCGGGACTAGGCAATGAGCAGTTCTTC,CASSYEAGLGNEQFF
TRBV9,medium-sized,.,TRBJ1-3,TGTGCCAGCAGCCCGCGGGACATCTCTGGAAACACCATATATTTT,CASSPRDISGNTIYF
TRBV5-8,many,.,TRBJ1-2,TGTGCCAGCAGCCTGACAGATAACTATGGCTACACCTTC,CASSLTDNYGYTF
TRBV3-1,many,TRBD2,TRBJ2-7,TGTGCCAGCAGCCAAGTTGCGGGAGGGCCCGAGCAGTACTTC,CASSQVAGGPEQYF
TRBV4-2,medium-sized,.,TRBJ1-6,TGTGCCAGCAGCCAAGAGCCTCCAGCCAGCTCCTATAATTCACCCCTCCACTTT,CASSQEPPASSYNSPLHF
TRBV2,.,.,TRBJ1-2,TGTGCCAGCAAGAGAGATACACCGGCGTTCTACACCTTC,CASKRDTPAFYTF
TRBV3-1,many,TRBD2,TRBJ2-5,TGTGCCAGCAGCCAAGAACTAGCGCAAGAGACCCAGTACTTC,CASSQELAQETQYF
TRBV2,medium-sized,.,TRBJ2-7,TGTGCCAGCAGTGTGGTCGAGCAGTACTTC,CASSVVEQYF